The 26 T cell receptor beta chains below come from one sample, sequenced in a study of blood T cell repertoires in COVID-19. Assay: immunoSEQ multiplex PCR; the TCRdb copy retains only in-frame clones and omits some. This sample has around 120,000 clones, with roughly nine tenths found just once. The material sequenced was peripheral blood. These TCRs come from a man aged 45-65 years with active COVID-19.

This chain uses TRBV10-3 with TRBJ2-1; the D gene is possibly TRBD2 (6 bases). CDR1 and CDR2 (germline): ENHRY, SYGVKD. The V and J ends lost 2 bases and 7 bases respectively, with 12 bases between them. The CDR3 covers 14 residues. CDR3 bases: TGTGCCATCAGTGAGGTTATTGGAGGGAATGAGCAGTTCTTC. This sequence encodes CAISEVIGGNEQFF.

V is TRBV2 and J is TRBJ1-2; TRBD1 matches 9 bases. Unmatched junction bases numbered 4, after V lost 4 bases and J lost 13 bases. The CDR3 sequence is 11 residues long. In germline, CDR1 is SNHLY, CDR2 FYNNEI. CDR3 region: CASSGQGVPTF. CDR3 nucleotides: TGTGCCAGCAGTGGACAGGGGGTACCCACCTTC.

As DNA, the CDR3 is TGTGCCAGCAGCCGCCTTGGGGGGAATACGCAGTATTTT. This encodes CASSRLGGNTQYF. This chain uses TRBV7-8 with TRBJ2-3, with a weak D call TRBD2 (6 bases). The CDR3 consists of 13 residues. Trimming removed 5 bases from V and 7 bases from J, with 13 bases in between. CDR1 is SGHVS, CDR2 FQNEAQ, per germline.

This chain links TRBV6-2 or TRBV6-3 with TRBJ1-5; possibly TRBD1 for D (5 bases). The V gene's germline CDR1 is MNHEY and CDR2 SVGEGT. The V end lost 5 bases, the J end lost 5 bases, and 22 bases lay between the germline ends. The CDR3 is made up of 17 amino acids. The CDR3 region is CASSKMMTAPRDQPQHF. The CDR3 DNA is TGTGCCAGCAGTAAGATGATGACAGCGCCAAGGGATCAGCCCCAGCATTTT.

This chain uses TRBV6-6 with TRBJ2-7; 7 bases align to TRBD1. Unmatched junction bases numbered 9, after V lost 2 bases and J lost 5 bases. The CDR3 is 15 amino acids. In germline, CDR1 is MNHNY, CDR2 SVGAGI (reference sequence). The CDR3 reads CASSYAGLGGDEQYV. CDR3 DNA: TGTGCCAGCAGTTACGCTGGTTTAGGGGGCGACGAGCAGTACGTC.

With respect to this clone: Other DNA sequences in this specimen translate into the identical CDR3. The chain carries TRBV6-1 and TRBJ2-5; 11 bases line up with TRBD2. V gave up 2 bases and J gave up 1 base; unmatched junction bases: 3. Germline CDR1 MNHNS, CDR2 SASEGT. This CDR3 spans 16 amino acids. CDR3 protein: CASSEFTSGGQETQYF. The CDR3, as DNA: TGTGCCAGCAGTGAATTTACTAGCGGGGGCCAAGAGACCCAGTACTTC.

The CDR3 reads CASSLGSGGWDYGYTF. The CDR3 DNA reads as TGTGCCAGCAGCTTGGGTTCAGGGGGTTGGGACTATGGCTACACCTTC. The chain couples TRBV5-4 to TRBJ1-2, with 7 positions matching TRBD1. With V trimmed by 0 bases and J by 3 bases, 8 bases remained unmatched. Germline loops: CDR1 SGHNT, CDR2 YYREEE (reference sequence). CDR3 length: 16 amino acids.

In nucleotides, the CDR3 is TGTGCCACCAGCAGAGATTTCGCCTACAGGGGCTATGGCTACACCTTC. Translating gives CATSRDFAYRGYGYTF. The chain couples TRBV15 to TRBJ1-2; 7 nucleotides line up with TRBD1. This CDR3 comprises 16 residues. V shed 0 bases, J shed 4 bases, and the junction held 8 bases outside the gene matches. Germline CDR1 is LNHNV and CDR2 is YYDKDF (reference sequence).

The CDR3 DNA reads as TGTGCCAGCAGTTCGCGGACAGGCGGGAGCACAGATACGCAGTATTTT. The encoded protein is CASSSRTGGSTDTQYF. The chain has TRBV27 and TRBJ2-3; the match to TRBD1 covers 7 bases. Germline V gene sequence: CDR1 MNHEY, CDR2 SMNVEV (reference sequence). This CDR3 spans 16 amino acids. After removal of 4 bases from V and 0 bases from J, the junction contained 7 bases not matched to a gene.

The chain carries TRBV7-2 and TRBJ2-7; D is possibly TRBD1 (5 bases). The CDR3 extends over 13 amino acids. Trimming took 5 bases from V and 4 from J, leaving 12 bases between them. Germline lookup yields CDR1 SGHTA and CDR2 FQGNSA. The CDR3 bases are TGTGCCAGCAGCGCAGGGTTCTCGTACGAGCAGTACTTC. Protein product: CASSAGFSYEQYF.

The V and J genes are TRBV2 and TRBJ2-3, with D uncertain. The CDR3 is 15 residues long. The V and J ends lost 3 bases and 2 bases respectively, with 12 bases between them. Germline assignment: CDR1 SNHLY and CDR2 FYNNEI. CDR3 in DNA: TGTGCCAGCAGTGAGGTCAGGCTGTACACAGATACGCAGTATTTT. Translation gives CASSEVRLYTDTQYF.

This rearrangement joins TRBV5-1 to TRBJ2-7; weak D call: TRBD1 (6 bases). Trimming cost V 0 bases and J 2 bases, with 12 bases left between them. CDR1 is SGHRS, CDR2 YFSETQ, per germline. The CDR3 is 15 residues long. DNA for the CDR3: TGCGCCAGCAGCTTGGGGCAGGGACAAACCTACGAGCAGTACTTC. Protein product: CASSLGQGQTYEQYF. The full variable domain, with the rest looked up from reference TRBV5-1 and TRBJ2-7, is KAGVTQTPRYLIKTRGQQVTLSCSPISGHRSVSWYQQTPGQGLQFLFEYFSETQRNKGNFPGRFSGRQFSNSRSEMNVSTLELGDSALYLCASSLGQGQTYEQYFGPGTRLTVT.

This chain links TRBV6-6 with TRBJ1-1; D gene ambiguous. V lost 7 bases to trimming and J lost 0 bases, with 12 bases between them. In germline, CDR1 is MNHNY, CDR2 SVGAGI (reference sequence). This CDR3 has 14 residues. The CDR3 sequence is CASNHGLMNTEAFF. CDR3 nucleotide sequence: TGTGCCAGCAACCATGGCCTCATGAACACTGAAGCTTTCTTT.

The chain employs TRBV6-5 and TRBJ2-7, with TRBD1 matching 8 bases. Germline values: CDR1 MNHEY, CDR2 SVGAGI. V lost 5 bases to trimming and J lost 0 bases; unmatched junction nucleotides: 6. The CDR3 is 15 amino acids. The CDR3 DNA reads TGTGCCAGCAGTCAGGGACAGGCGAGCTCCTACGAGCAGTACTTC. Its protein product is CASSQGQASSYEQYF.

This clone was observed once. The chain is built from TRBV27 and TRBJ2-7; 12 nucleotides align to TRBD2. With V trimmed by 0 bases and J by 0 bases, 9 bases remained unmatched. The germline gives CDR1 MNHEY, CDR2 SMNVEV (reference sequence). The CDR3 has 19 residues. CDR3 DNA: TGTGCCAGCAGTTTATCGCCCACCGTGACTAGCGGGAGCTCCTACGAGCAGTACGTC. This gives the protein CASSLSPTVTSGSSYEQYV.

This rearrangement joins TRBV19 to TRBJ1-6, with 8 bases aligning to TRBD1. Looked up from germline, CDR1 is LNHDA and CDR2 is SQIVND (reference sequence). This CDR3 region has 16 residues. V shed 1 base, J shed 5 bases, and the junction held 4 bases outside the gene matches. The CDR3 DNA sequence: TGTGCCAGTAGTATAGCCGACAGGGGTAATAATTCACCCCTCCACTTT. Its protein is CASSIADRGNNSPLHF.

The V call is TRBV6-5, the J call TRBJ1-1, with D hard to call. The CDR3 consists of 12 residues. From germline, CDR1 is MNHEY and CDR2 SVGAGI. Deletions cut 4 bases from V and 11 bases from J, with 14 bases between. The CDR3 nucleotides are TGTGCCAGCAGTTCAGGAGGACGGGTCGCTTTCTTT. Translation: CASSSGGRVAFF.

The sample holds a few counts of this clone. V gene TRBV2 combines with J gene TRBJ1-5, with no clear D. With 3 bases removed from V and 6 bases from J, the gap between germline ends came to 6 bases. The CDR3 consists of 12 residues. From germline, CDR1 is SNHLY and CDR2 FYNNEI. For the CDR3, the DNA is TGTGCCAGCAGTGAGGAGGGTCAGCCCCAGCATTTT. This gives the protein CASSEEGQPQHF.

The V and J genes are TRBV6-6 and TRBJ2-7; 7 bases are shared with TRBD1. V shed 2 bases, J shed 2 bases, and the junction held 6 bases outside the gene matches. Germline-derived CDR1 and CDR2 are MNHNY and SVGAGI (reference sequence). CDR3 length: 15 residues. CDR3 residues: CASSYTPGTAYEQYV. CDR3 nucleotides: TGTGCCAGCAGTTACACCCCTGGGACAGCCTACGAGCAGTACGTC.

This chain uses TRBV3-1 (or the pseudogene TRBV3-2) with TRBJ1-2, with D maybe TRBD1 (6 bases). This CDR3 is 16 amino acids long. Germline CDR1 reads LGHDT; CDR2 reads YNNKEL (reference sequence). Trimming shortened V by 4 bases and J by 1 base, and 16 bases separated the two germline ends. CDR3 sequence (DNA): TGTGCCAGCAGCCGACAAACTATGGACAGTAACTATGGCTACACCTTC. Translation gives CASSRQTMDSNYGYTF.

The chain combines TRBV6-5 with TRBJ1-1; no clear D. Trimming pared 0 bases from V and 3 bases from J, leaving 5 bases between. The CDR3 totals 13 residues. Germline loops: CDR1 MNHEY, CDR2 SVGAGI. CDR3 protein: CASSYSADTEAFF. CDR3 nucleotides: TGTGCCAGCAGTTACTCTGCGGACACTGAAGCTTTCTTT.

The rearrangement links TRBV5-4 to TRBJ1-1; 10 bases map to TRBD1. CDR3 length equals 17 residues. Germline CDR1 reads SGHNT; CDR2 reads YYREEE (reference sequence). J was trimmed by 2 bases and V by 4 bases; bases with no gene match: 11. CDR3 amino acids: CASSTRDRGGKNTEAFF. The CDR3 DNA reads TGTGCCAGCAGCACCCGGGACAGGGGTGGAAAAAACACTGAAGCTTTCTTT. The full variable domain, rest sourced from reference TRBV5-4 and TRBJ1-1, is ETGVTQSPTHLIKTRGQQVTLRCSSQSGHNTVSWYQQALGQGPQFIFQYYREEENGRGNFPPRFSGLQFPNYSSELNVNALELDDSALYLCASSTRDRGGKNTEAFFGQGTRLTVV.

The chain uses TRBV5-8 and TRBJ2-5, with 16 bases identical to TRBD2. V lost 4 bases to trimming and J lost 5 bases; unmatched junction nucleotides: 5. The V gene's germline CDR1 is SGHTS and CDR2 YDEGEE. CDR3 length: 16 residues. CDR3 amino acids: CASSGGLAGGYETQYF. The CDR3 nucleotides read TGTGCCAGCAGCGGGGGACTAGCGGGAGGGTACGAGACCCAGTACTTC.

The sample holds one count of this clone. V gene TRBV27 combines with J gene TRBJ1-1; D remains unclear. The CDR3 length is 16 residues. The germline CDR1 and CDR2 sequences are MNHEY and SMNVEV (reference sequence). Trimming pared 4 bases from V and 5 bases from J, leaving 20 bases between. Written as DNA, the CDR3 is TGTGCCAGCAGTTCCGGAGGCAGTAGCGGAGGGACTGAAGCTTTCTTT. Translating it yields CASSSGGSSGGTEAFF.

This chain uses TRBV7-9 with TRBJ1-2; 9 nucleotides line up with TRBD1. The trim removed 1 base at V and 8 bases at J, leaving 8 bases unmatched. CDR1 SEHNR and CDR2 FQNEAQ come from the germline V gene (reference sequence). There are 15 residues in the CDR3. CDR3 in amino acids: CASSLDIQGADGYTF. DNA for the CDR3: TGTGCCAGCAGCTTAGATATACAGGGGGCGGACGGCTACACCTTC. The complete variable domain, with remaining parts taken from reference TRBV7-9 and TRBJ1-2, reads DTGVSQNPRHKITKRGQNVTFRCDPISEHNRLYWYRQTLGQGPEFLTYFQNEAQLEKSRLLSDRFSAERPKGSFSTLEIQRTEQGDSAMYLCASSLDIQGADGYTFGSGTRLTVV.

The gene calls are TRBV5-6 and TRBJ1-1, with D possibly TRBD1 on 6 matching bases. The CDR3 loop spans 14 amino acids. Trimming cost V 1 base and J 10 bases, with 17 bases left between them. The germline V gene encodes CDR1 SGHDT and CDR2 YYEEEE. CDR3 amino acids: CASSLWGGQTGAFF. DNA for the CDR3: TGTGCCAGCAGCTTGTGGGGCGGACAGACCGGAGCTTTCTTT.